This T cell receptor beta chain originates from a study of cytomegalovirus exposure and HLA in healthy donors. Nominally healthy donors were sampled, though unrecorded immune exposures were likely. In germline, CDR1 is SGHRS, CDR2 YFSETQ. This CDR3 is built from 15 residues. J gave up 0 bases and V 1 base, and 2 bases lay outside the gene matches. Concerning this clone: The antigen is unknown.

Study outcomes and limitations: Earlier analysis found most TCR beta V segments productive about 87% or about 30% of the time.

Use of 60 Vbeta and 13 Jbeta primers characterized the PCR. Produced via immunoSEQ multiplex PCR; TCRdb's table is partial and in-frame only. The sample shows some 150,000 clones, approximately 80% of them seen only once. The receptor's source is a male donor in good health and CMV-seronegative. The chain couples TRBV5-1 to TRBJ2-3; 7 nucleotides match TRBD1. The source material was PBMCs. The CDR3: CASSLRTGSTDTQYF. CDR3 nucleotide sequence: TGCGCCAGCAGCTTGCGGACAGGAAGCACAGATACGCAGTATTTT. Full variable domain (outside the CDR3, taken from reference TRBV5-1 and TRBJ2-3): KAGVTQTPRYLIKTRGQQVTLSCSPISGHRSVSWYQQTPGQGLQFLFEYFSETQRNKGNFPGRFSGRQFSNSRSEMNVSTLELGDSALYLCASSLRTGSTDTQYFGPGTRLTVL.